This TCR beta chain was sequenced for a study of blood T cell repertoires in COVID-19. For the study at large: Italy, Spain and the United States were the sources of the convalescent and acute COVID-19 samples.

Participants were aged roughly 18 to 90 years from approximately 25 US areas. In the authors' workflow: Reference gene primer amplification yielded estimated nucleated cell counts. This table comes from immunoSEQ multiplex PCR, and its TCRdb copy is limited to in-frame clones, with some not included. D and trimming were read from the DNA, whereas the V and J calls and clone size are those reported in that table. The sample has over 350,000 clones, about 85% seen once. V was clipped by 5 bases and J by 4 bases; unmatched bases: 10. This CDR3 comprises 15 residues. In germline, CDR1 is SGDLS, CDR2 YYNGEE. The count of this clone is one.

V is TRBV9 and J is TRBJ2-5, with 8 nucleotides matching TRBD2. Sequences were obtained from PBMCs or T cells enriched from blood (not recorded which). This receptor was identified in a woman aged 18 to 35 with acute COVID-19. The CDR3 region has the DNA TGTGCCAGCAGTCCCGACGGGGGGGCTTCAGAGACCCAGTACTTC. Protein: CASSPDGGASETQYF.